Below are 10 T cell receptor beta chains sequenced from a single sample in a study of T-cell reconstitution after alpha-beta-depleted transplantation in children. During its preparation, the TCRbeta library received unique molecular identifiers. TCRdb called the PCR reads again in MiXCR, with one record for every CDR3 protein. The sample comprises 600,000 to 700,000 distinct CDR3 sequences, around a sixth of which are singletons, and under 1.2% rests with the top ten. The input for sequencing was PBMCs from the stem cell graft donor, taken from the stem cell graft. The receptors were sampled from a human donor who donated a stem cell graft to a child with acute myeloid leukemia.

This chain joins TRBV28 and TRBJ2-6, with no clear D. The CDR3 loop spans 14 amino acids. Germline V lookup: CDR1 MDHEN, CDR2 SYDVKM. V lost 7 bases, J lost 1 base, and 8 bases lay in between. The CDR3 sequence: CASKTRSGANVLTF. DNA of the CDR3: TGTGCCAGCAAGACGAGATCTGGGGCCAACGTCCTGACTTTC.

The gene calls are TRBV12-3 or TRBV12-4 and TRBJ1-5; D perhaps matches TRBD1 (5 bases). The CDR3 has 15 residues. V lost 5 bases to trimming and J lost 3 bases, with 14 bases between them. The CDR3 region is CASSAGTHSNQPQHF. CDR3 DNA sequence: TGTGCCAGCAGTGCAGGGACCCACTCCAATCAGCCCCAGCATTTT.

A note on this clonotype: The conserved phenylalanine or tryptophan is not found at the CDR3 terminus, so this likely reflects a read error. The chain carries TRBV5-6 and TRBJ1-1; no reliable D call. Looked up from germline, CDR1 is SGHDT and CDR2 is YYEEEE. CDR3 length: 12 amino acids. V was trimmed by 0 bases and J by 1 base, leaving 1 base between them. The CDR3 nucleotides are TGTGCCAGCAGCTTGGCGAACACTGAAGCTTTCATT. Protein sequence: CASSLANTEAFI.

This clonotype was found a few times. The chain carries TRBV6-1 and TRBJ2-2; the match to TRBD1 covers 7 bases. This CDR3 region has 15 residues. Trimming took 6 bases from V and 6 from J; bases not matched to a gene: 10. CDR1 and CDR2 from the germline V gene are MNHNS and SASEGT. The DNA of the CDR3 is TGTGCCAGCAGACGACAGGGAGAAACCCCCGGGGAGCTGTTTTTT. Its translation: CASRRQGETPGELFF.

Regarding this clonotype: An end of the junction does not agree with germline; a read error may underlie this. The V gene is TRBV7-2, the J gene TRBJ1-1; D may be TRBD1 (6 bases). The CDR3 has 16 amino acids. Germline V gene sequence: CDR1 SGHTA, CDR2 FQGNSA. As DNA, the CDR3 is TGTGCCAGCTGCTTAGCGGGGGGCGCGTTGAACACTGAAGCTTTCTTT. Translation: CASCLAGGALNTEAFF.

This clonotype was counted ten times or more. The rearrangement links TRBV7-6 to TRBJ2-3, with D tentatively TRBD1 (7 bases). The CDR3 spans 17 residues. Trimming took 2 bases from V and 5 from J, leaving 20 bases between them. Germline CDR1 and CDR2: SGHVS and FNYEAQ. The chain's CDR3 is CASSLRPGGGGVDTQYF. CDR3 sequence (DNA): TGTGCCAGCAGCTTACGTCCGGGTGGAGGGGGCGTAGATACGCAGTATTTT.

This clonotype was detected ten times or more. The chain links TRBV4-3 to TRBJ2-2; 7 positions match TRBD1. After removal of 4 bases from V and 6 bases from J, the junction contained 5 bases not matched to a gene. The CDR3 length is 14 residues. Germline V gives CDR1 LGHNA, CDR2 YSLEER. The CDR3 sequence is CASSPRQGPGELFF. Here the CDR3 DNA reads TGCGCCAGCAGCCCCAGACAGGGACCCGGGGAGCTGTTTTTT.

This clonotype has just a few counts. The genes are TRBV27 and TRBJ2-3; a possible D gene is TRBD2 (5 bases). The V gene's germline CDR1 is MNHEY and CDR2 SMNVEV (reference sequence). The germline V and J ends were trimmed by 7 bases and 0 bases, with 8 bases remaining between them. This CDR3 contains 13 residues. Here the CDR3 reads CASMRGSTDTQYF. The CDR3 coding sequence is TGTGCCAGCATGAGAGGGAGCACAGATACGCAGTATTTT.

This clonotype was seen only a few times. V and J are TRBV4-1 and TRBJ1-6; 7 positions agree with TRBD1. CDR3 length equals 14 residues. After removal of 6 bases from V and 5 bases from J, the junction contained 4 bases not matched to a gene. CDR1 and CDR2 (germline): MGHRA, YSYEKL. The CDR3 DNA sequence: TGCGCCAGCAGAGCCGGGACAGATAATTCACCCCTCCACTTT. Translated: CASRAGTDNSPLHF.

This clonotype has only a few counts. V gene TRBV20-1 combines with J gene TRBJ1-1; 7 nucleotides align to TRBD1. V gave up 6 bases and J gave up 0 bases; unmatched junction bases: 4. The V gene's germline CDR1 is DFQATT and CDR2 SNEGSKA (reference sequence). There are 13 residues in the CDR3. The CDR3 is CSAQGILNTEAFF. The CDR3 DNA reads TGCAGTGCACAGGGGATTCTGAACACTGAAGCTTTCTTT.